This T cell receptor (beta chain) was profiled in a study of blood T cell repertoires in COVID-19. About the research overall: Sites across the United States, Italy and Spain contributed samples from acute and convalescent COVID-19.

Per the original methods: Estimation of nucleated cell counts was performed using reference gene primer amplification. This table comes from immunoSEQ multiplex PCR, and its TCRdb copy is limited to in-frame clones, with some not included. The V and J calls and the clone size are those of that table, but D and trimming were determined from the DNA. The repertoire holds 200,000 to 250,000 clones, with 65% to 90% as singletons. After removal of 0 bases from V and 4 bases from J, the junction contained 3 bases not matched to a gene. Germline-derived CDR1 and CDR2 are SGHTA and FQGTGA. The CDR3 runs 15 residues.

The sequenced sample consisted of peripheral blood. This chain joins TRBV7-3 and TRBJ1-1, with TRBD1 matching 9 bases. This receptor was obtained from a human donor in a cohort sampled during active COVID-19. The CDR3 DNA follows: TGTGCCAGCAGCTTAACCGGACAGGGGAGCACTGAAGCTTTCTTT. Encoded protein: CASSLTGQGSTEAFF.